This TCR beta chain originates from a study of cytomegalovirus exposure and HLA in healthy donors. Turning to the study itself: Some 80 million unique TCR sequences came from HLA-typed donors in an early release.

Germline V gene sequence: CDR1 SGHVS, CDR2 FNYEAQ. V was trimmed by 5 bases and J by 4 bases, leaving 11 bases between them. This CDR3 has 13 residues. 60 Vbeta and 13 Jbeta primers were used in PCR. Method: immunoSEQ multiplex PCR; TCRdb's copy keeps in-frame clones and lacks some. The listing contains approximately 40,000 clones. Study-wide results and limits: With later analysis, a missense DCLRE1C variant became linked to TCR beta V- and J-gene trimming. Through in vitro validation, a few CMV-associated chains were shown to be specific for CMV antigens. According to a later analysis, donors in an Asian-associated ancestry cluster reportedly had fewer N-insertions than the 666-donor mean.

As for this clone: Its antigen is currently unknown.

Material: PBMCs. The chain recombines TRBV7-6 with TRBJ1-2; D call uncertain. The receptor comes from a human donor in good health. The CDR3 DNA is TGTGCCAGCAGCCCCGCAGGCAGCTATGGCTACACCTTC. It specifies CASSPAGSYGYTF.